This T cell receptor (beta chain) is from a study of molecular identifiers for immune sequencing clone quantification. Both previously described methods and listed TCR primers were employed to make bulk TCR libraries. TCRdb re-called the PCR reads through MiXCR, storing one row per CDR3 protein. The top ten hold around 2.1% of the sample, which has about 10,000 distinct CDR3 sequences, 18% seen once. Germline CDR1 is SQVTM and CDR2 is ANQGSEA. The CDR3 consists of 15 residues. This clonotype has more than one count but fewer than ten. Its matching antigen is unknown. This sequence may be a read error, since a much larger clone differs from it by one base. Study findings and constraints: Shared barcodes on identical TCR molecules could underestimate the sizes of highly expanded clones. In CMV-specific effectors, clones above 20 copies held over 99% of molecules; naive, under 1%.

This clonotype was sampled from a human donor in good health. Some libraries in this study had Jurkat cell RNA spiked in. This rearrangement joins TRBV29-1 to TRBJ2-2; either TRBD1 or TRBD2 may supply D (5 bases each). Sequencing used naive CD8+ T cells from blood, with Jurkat cell RNA spiked in. Sample subset: FACS-sorted CD8+CD4-CCR7+CD45RA+ naive T cells. In DNA, the CDR3 is TGCAGCGTTGAAAGTGGACAATTGAACACCGGGGAGCCGTTTTTT. The encoded protein is CSVESGQLNTGEPFF.